The 19 T cell receptor beta chains below were found in one sample sequenced in a study of cytomegalovirus exposure and HLA in healthy donors. A multiplex PCR was run with 60 Vbeta primers and 13 Jbeta primers. Sequencing used immunoSEQ multiplex PCR; TCRdb keeps in-frame clones, though not all of them. This table holds roughly 130,000 clones, approximately 91% found once. What was sequenced was PBMCs. These receptors originate from a woman aged 40 to 50 in good health and CMV-seronegative.

V and J are TRBV27 and TRBJ2-5; TRBD2 matches at 10 bases. CDR3 length: 17 amino acids. Germline V gene data show CDR1 as MNHEY and CDR2 as SMNVEV (reference sequence). Unmatched junction bases numbered 10, after V lost 1 base and J lost 5 bases. CDR3 residues: CASSLFWTSGRWETQYF. The CDR3 nucleotides read TGTGCCAGCAGTTTATTCTGGACTAGCGGAAGGTGGGAGACCCAGTACTTC.

The chain couples TRBV19 to TRBJ1-1; 7 bases agree with TRBD1. After removal of 5 bases from V and 8 bases from J, the junction contained 14 bases not matched to a gene. The germline CDR1 and CDR2 sequences are LNHDA and SQIVND (reference sequence). The CDR3 consists of 15 residues. The CDR3 region is CASSFSTGYLSEAFF. The CDR3 region has the DNA TGTGCCAGTAGTTTCTCGACAGGGTATCTTTCCGAAGCTTTCTTT.

The chain uses TRBV19 and TRBJ1-1, with a tentative D call TRBD1 (5 bases). Deletions cut 6 bases from V and 3 bases from J, with 14 bases between. CDR1 and CDR2 from the germline V gene are LNHDA and SQIVND (reference sequence). The CDR3 length is 14 residues. CDR3 bases: TGTGCCAGTAGGTACCGGGGGTCCCACACTGAAGCTTTCTTT. Amino acid sequence: CASRYRGSHTEAFF.

The chain joins TRBV19 to TRBJ2-7; 8 positions agree with TRBD1. The CDR3 is 18 residues long. V gave up 5 bases and J gave up 5 bases; unmatched junction bases: 20. CDR1 is LNHDA and CDR2 is SQIVND in the germline V gene (reference sequence). The CDR3 region is CASSSTGTGLSILHEQYF. The CDR3 coding sequence is TGTGCCAGTAGTTCCACCGGGACAGGCCTTTCTATCCTCCACGAGCAGTACTTC.

The chain carries TRBV5-4 and TRBJ1-2; a possible D gene is TRBD1 (5 bases). Per the germline V gene, CDR1 is SGHNT and CDR2 is YYREEE (reference sequence). The length of the CDR3 is 15 residues. V was cut by 5 bases and J by 4 bases, with 18 bases left in between. The CDR3 here is CASRSELQGLYGYTF. The CDR3 DNA reads TGTGCCAGCAGGTCCGAACTGCAGGGCCTCTATGGCTACACCTTC.

This clone was counted once. The CDR3 loop reads CASSLGLAGGPDTQYF. DNA for the CDR3: TGTGCCAGCAGCTTGGGACTAGCGGGAGGACCAGATACGCAGTATTTT. The chain links TRBV7-9 to TRBJ2-3, with 15 bases aligning to TRBD2. Germline values: CDR1 SEHNR, CDR2 FQNEAQ (reference sequence). The CDR3 covers 16 residues. The V segment lost 3 bases and the J segment 4 bases; nucleotides outside the gene matches: 2.

V gene TRBV10-3 combines with J gene TRBJ1-5, with 7 positions matching TRBD1. Germline V CDR1 and CDR2: ENHRY, SYGVKD. This CDR3 region has 16 residues. J lost 3 bases, V lost 2 bases, and 7 bases had no gene match. CDR3 loop: CAISEDREFDNQPQHF. The CDR3 coding sequence is TGTGCCATCAGTGAGGACAGGGAGTTTGACAATCAGCCCCAGCATTTT.

V gene TRBV9 combines with J gene TRBJ2-1; no firm D call. The germline V and J ends were trimmed by 3 bases and 8 bases, with 9 bases remaining between them. The germline V gene has CDR1 SGDLS and CDR2 YYNGEE. The CDR3 has 12 amino acids. The CDR3 DNA is TGTGCCAGCAGCGGTATACGGGATGAGCAGTTCTTC. It translates to CASSGIRDEQFF.

The rearrangement links TRBV9 to TRBJ2-6; 7 bases are a match to TRBD2. CDR1 is SGDLS and CDR2 is YYNGEE in the germline V gene. J lost 1 base, V lost 7 bases, and 11 bases had no gene match. This CDR3 has 17 amino acids. Written as DNA, the CDR3 is TGTGCCAGCCCCGATTGGCGGGAGCGATCTGGGGCCAACGTCCTGACTTTC. This gives the protein CASPDWRERSGANVLTF.

V is TRBV5-1 and J is TRBJ2-7; 9 bases agree with TRBD2. The CDR3 covers 15 residues. After removal of 0 bases from V and 0 bases from J, the junction contained 1 base not matched to a gene. Germline V CDR1 and CDR2: SGHRS, YFSETQ. The CDR3 region is CASSLVSGSSYEQYF. CDR3 bases: TGCGCCAGCAGCTTGGTTAGCGGGAGCTCCTACGAGCAGTACTTC.

The chain has TRBV7-9 and TRBJ1-5, with a possible D match to TRBD1 (6 bases). Germline V CDR1 and CDR2: SEHNR, FQNEAQ (reference sequence). This CDR3 has 13 amino acids. Trimming pared 5 bases from V and 2 bases from J, leaving 7 bases between. In DNA form, the CDR3 reads TGTGCCAGCAGCCGACAGGGCAATCAGCCCCAGCATTTT. Its protein is CASSRQGNQPQHF. Complete variable domain (other parts from reference TRBV7-9 and TRBJ1-5): DTGVSQNPRHKITKRGQNVTFRCDPISEHNRLYWYRQTLGQGPEFLTYFQNEAQLEKSRLLSDRFSAERPKGSFSTLEIQRTEQGDSAMYLCASSRQGNQPQHFGDGTRLSIL.

This clone was seen just once. The genes are TRBV7-2 and TRBJ2-1; 8 bases map to TRBD2. CDR1 is SGHTA, CDR2 FQGNSA, per germline. Germline trimming cut 1 base from V and 5 bases from J; bases unmatched to any gene: 4. The CDR3 extends over 15 amino acids. In nucleotides, the CDR3 is TGTGCCAGCAGCTTAGTAGCGGGACGCCACAATGAGCAGTTCTTC. Residues: CASSLVAGRHNEQFF.

The rearrangement uses TRBV4-1 and TRBJ1-5; 10 bases match TRBD1. The V gene's germline CDR1 is MGHRA and CDR2 YSYEKL. With 3 bases clipped from V and 1 base from J, the junction kept 12 bases outside the gene matches. CDR3 size: 19 residues. This CDR3 is CASSQGGTGVDESNQPQHF. In nucleotides, the CDR3 is TGCGCCAGCAGCCAGGGAGGGACAGGGGTTGACGAAAGCAATCAGCCCCAGCATTTT.

The chain couples TRBV21-1 to TRBJ1-5; the table's D gene call, TRBD1, was not cross checked with the DNA. TRBV21-1 is a listed pseudogene. The length of the CDR3 is 19 residues. CDR3: CASSRRVGMGQAFNQPQHF. The CDR3 region has the DNA TGTGCCAGCAGCCGCCGTGTGGGTATGGGACAGGCGTTCAATCAGCCCCAGCATTTT.

This chain joins TRBV11-2 and TRBJ2-7; possibly TRBD1 for D (5 bases). The V gene's germline CDR1 is SGHAT and CDR2 FQNNGV. V lost 7 bases to trimming and J lost 2 bases, with 21 bases between them. The CDR3 runs to 16 residues. In DNA form, the CDR3 reads TGTGCCAGCACCATATCTGGGGCCGGGTTAGCCTACGAGCAGTACTTC. Protein product: CASTISGAGLAYEQYF. Supplemented by reference TRBV11-2 and TRBJ2-7, the full variable domain reads EAGVAQSPRYKIIEKRQSVAFWCNPISGHATLYWYQQILGQGPKLLIQFQNNGVVDDSQLPKDRFSAERLKGVDSTLKIQPAKLEDSAVYLCASTISGAGLAYEQYFGPGTRLTVT.

J is TRBJ2-1 and V is TRBV6-1; no definite D call. This CDR3 comprises 14 residues. V gave up 8 bases and J gave up 2 bases, with 13 bases separating them. The germline gives CDR1 MNHNS, CDR2 SASEGT. The CDR3 DNA is TGTGCCAGCTCACTTGGTTTCGCCTACAATGAGCAGTTCTTC. This sequence encodes CASSLGFAYNEQFF.

This chain uses TRBV9 with TRBJ2-1; no clear D gene. The CDR3 consists of 15 residues. Per germline, CDR1 SGDLS and CDR2 YYNGEE. Deletions cut 0 bases from V and 0 bases from J, with 7 bases between. CDR3 sequence (DNA): TGTGCCAGCAGCGTAGCCGATAGCTCCTACAATGAGCAGTTCTTC. Protein product: CASSVADSSYNEQFF.

The chain links TRBV6-4 to TRBJ2-1, with D perhaps matching TRBD1 (6 bases). V was trimmed by 0 bases and J by 4 bases, leaving 13 bases between them. Germline-derived CDR1 and CDR2 are MRHNA and SNTAGT. The CDR3 is made up of 16 amino acids. The CDR3 DNA reads TGTGCCAGCAGTGACTCGTACAGGGCCGGTTACAATGAGCAGTTCTTC. Protein product: CASSDSYRAGYNEQFF.

This rearrangement joins TRBV5-1 to TRBJ2-3, with TRBD1 matching 7 bases. The CDR3 spans 16 residues. CDR1 is SGHRS and CDR2 is YFSETQ in the germline V gene. The V segment lost 3 bases and the J segment 2 bases; nucleotides outside the gene matches: 9. The DNA of the CDR3 is TGCGCCAGCAGCTCCGGACAAGGGGGCAACACAGATACGCAGTATTTT. It encodes CASSSGQGGNTDTQYF.